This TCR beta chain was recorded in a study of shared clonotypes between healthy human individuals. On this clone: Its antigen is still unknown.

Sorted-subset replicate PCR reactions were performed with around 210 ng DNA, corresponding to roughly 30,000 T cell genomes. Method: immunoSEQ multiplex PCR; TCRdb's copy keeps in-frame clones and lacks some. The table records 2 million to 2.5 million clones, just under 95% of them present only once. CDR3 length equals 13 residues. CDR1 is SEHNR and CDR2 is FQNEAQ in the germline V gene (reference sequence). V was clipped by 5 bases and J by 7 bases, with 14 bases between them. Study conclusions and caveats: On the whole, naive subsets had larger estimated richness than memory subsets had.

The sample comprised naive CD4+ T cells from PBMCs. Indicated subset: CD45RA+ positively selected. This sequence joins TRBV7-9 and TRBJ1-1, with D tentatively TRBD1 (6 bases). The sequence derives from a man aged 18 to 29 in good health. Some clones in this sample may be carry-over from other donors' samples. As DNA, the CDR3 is TGTGCCAGCAGCGTACAGGGCGGCCATGAAGCTTTCTTT. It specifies CASSVQGGHEAFF.